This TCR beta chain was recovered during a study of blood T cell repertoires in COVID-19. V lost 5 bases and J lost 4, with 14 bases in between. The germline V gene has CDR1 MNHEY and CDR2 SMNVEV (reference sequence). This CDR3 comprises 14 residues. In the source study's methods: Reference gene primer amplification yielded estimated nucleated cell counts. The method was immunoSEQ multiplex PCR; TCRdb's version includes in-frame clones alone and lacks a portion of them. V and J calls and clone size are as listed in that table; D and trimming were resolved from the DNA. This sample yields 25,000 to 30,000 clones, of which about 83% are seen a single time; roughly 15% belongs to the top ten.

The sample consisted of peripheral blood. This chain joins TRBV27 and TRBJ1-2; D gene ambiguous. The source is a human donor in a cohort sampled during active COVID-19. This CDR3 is CASSPSGRSYGYTF. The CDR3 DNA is TGTGCCAGCAGTCCCTCGGGGAGGTCCTATGGCTACACCTTC.